This T cell receptor (beta chain) is from a study of T cell repertoires in cytomegalovirus infection. Overall study: Indications of both CMV infection and matching HLA type were provided by public TCR beta signatures.

With regard to this clonotype: Its target is not known.

The V end was cut by 7 bases, the J end by 11 bases, with 15 bases between. Per germline, CDR1 MDHEN and CDR2 SYDVKM. CDR3 length equals 12 residues. TCRdb used MiXCR to reprocess the reads, holding one entry per CDR3 protein. The top ten clones hold around 20% of a sample with some 320,000 distinct CDR3 sequences, approximately 32% of them seen once. The chain recombines TRBV28 with TRBJ1-3; D remains unclear. This clonotype originated in a human donor in good health (CMV status not recorded). Some clones in this sample may be carry-over from other donors' samples. This specimen consisted of cultured PBMCs, obtained from culture after CMV antigen stimulation. CDR3 DNA sequence: TGTGCCAGCACTCGGGCGGGGAGCGCCATATATTTT. Protein sequence: CASTRAGSAIYF.